One and the same sample provided the 10 T cell receptor beta chains below, sequenced in a study of T-cell reconstitution after alpha-beta-depleted transplantation in children. It was with unique molecular identifiers that the TCRbeta library was prepared. TCRdb re-called the PCR reads through MiXCR, storing one row per CDR3 protein. The data show 300,000 to 350,000 distinct CDR3 sequences, 15% to 20% seen once. The material was PBMCs, mostly from graft donor cells, obtained 360 days after TCRalphabeta/CD19-depleted stem cell transplant. The receptors originated from a male patient aged 2-15 years who had a stem cell transplant for acute lymphoblastic leukemia, so the T cells may come from the graft donor.

This clonotype turned up a few times. The rearrangement joins TRBV4-2 to TRBJ1-1; perhaps TRBD1 as D (5 bases). V was cut by 2 bases and J by 3 bases, with 10 bases left in between. In germline, CDR1 is LGHNA, CDR2 YNFKEQ. This CDR3 comprises 14 residues. DNA for the CDR3: TGTGCCAGCAGCCAATCGACAGCCGACACTGAAGCTTTCTTT. Its protein product is CASSQSTADTEAFF.

This clonotype was recorded at least ten times. V usage is TRBV5-1 and J usage is TRBJ2-5; either TRBD1 or TRBD2 may fit D (5 bases each). CDR1 is SGHRS and CDR2 is YFSETQ in the germline V gene. Between the trimmed V and J ends, which lost 4 bases and 1 base, there was a span of 8 bases. This CDR3 is 13 amino acids long. The CDR3 bases are TGCGCCAGCAGCGGGGGACCCCAAGAGACCCAGTACTTC. Protein product: CASSGGPQETQYF.

This chain connects TRBV4-1 to TRBJ2-3; D is unresolved. CDR3 length: 15 residues. The germline CDR1 and CDR2 sequences are MGHRA and YSYEKL. V lost 1 base, J lost 2 bases, and 10 bases lay in between. The CDR3 nucleotides read TGCGCCAGCAGCCAAGGGCCGCCGGTCACAGATACGCAGTATTTT. Protein: CASSQGPPVTDTQYF.

The sample holds many counts of this clonotype. The rearrangement uses TRBV7-2 and TRBJ1-5, with 12 bases aligning to TRBD1. This CDR3 spans 21 amino acids. Germline V CDR1 and CDR2: SGHTA, FQGNSA. With V trimmed by 0 bases and J by 6 bases, 18 bases remained unmatched. The CDR3 bases are TGTGCCAGCAGCTTAGCTGGGACAGGGGGCGCGGGAGGTGGAGATGGTCAGCCCCAGCATTTT. Protein product: CASSLAGTGGAGGGDGQPQHF.

The rearrangement joins TRBV15 to TRBJ1-1; 7 nucleotides agree with TRBD1. Germline trimming cut 6 bases from V and 4 bases from J; bases unmatched to any gene: 17. CDR1 is LNHNV and CDR2 is YYDKDF in the germline V gene (reference sequence). This CDR3 spans 17 amino acids. The CDR3 DNA reads as TGTGCCACCAGTCTGGGTCCGGGACAGTATGGGGTCACTGAAGCTTTCTTT. It is translated as CATSLGPGQYGVTEAFF.

At least ten counts were recorded for this clonotype. This chain joins TRBV4-2 and TRBJ2-2; D is uncertain. Trimming left V 0 bases short and J 8 bases short, with 16 bases between. Germline V gives CDR1 LGHNA, CDR2 YNFKEQ. The CDR3 length is 16 residues. The CDR3 DNA sequence: TGTGCCAGCAGCCAAGATCCTCGGGCGTTAGGTGGGGAGCTGTTTTTT. This translates into CASSQDPRALGGELFF.

The rearrangement links TRBV4-1 to TRBJ2-7; 7 bases line up with TRBD1. The CDR3 spans 16 residues. V dropped 3 bases and J dropped 3; count of bases not matched to a gene: 11. From germline, CDR1 is MGHRA and CDR2 YSYEKL. The CDR3 reads CASSQGFRGSIYEQYF. The CDR3 DNA sequence: TGCGCCAGCAGCCAGGGCTTCAGGGGGAGCATCTACGAGCAGTACTTC.

This chain connects TRBV5-6 to TRBJ2-2; D unclear. The V end was cut by 0 bases, the J end by 9 bases, with 3 bases between. The CDR3 has 11 amino acids. Germline V CDR1 and CDR2: SGHDT, YYEEEE. In nucleotides, the CDR3 is TGTGCCAGCAGCTTGGGCTGGGAGCTGTTTTTT. Translated: CASSLGWELFF. Variable domain in full (rest from reference TRBV5-6 and TRBJ2-2): DAGVTQSPTHLIKTRGQQVTLRCSPKSGHDTVSWYQQALGQGPQFIFQYYEEEERQRGNFPDRFSGHQFPNYSSELNVNALLLGDSALYLCASSLGWELFFGEGSRLTVL.

About this clonotype itself: One end of the junction varies from germline; a read error may be responsible. This chain joins TRBV20-1 and TRBJ2-1; 8 positions match TRBD2. Germline CDR1 reads DFQATT; CDR2 reads SNEGSKA (reference sequence). The CDR3 loop spans 15 amino acids. CDR3 DNA sequence: TGCAGTGCTAGGTGGCGGGAGGCCCCCTATAATGAGCAGTTCTTC. Its protein product is CSARWREAPYNEQFF.

V usage is TRBV13 and J usage is TRBJ2-3, with D perhaps TRBD1 (6 bases). This CDR3 region has 16 residues. The germline V gene has CDR1 PRHDT and CDR2 FYEKMQ (reference sequence). V gave up 4 bases and J gave up 3 bases, with 17 bases separating them. CDR3 protein: CASSSIDRWGTDTQYF. The CDR3 nucleotides are TGTGCCAGCAGCTCAATAGACAGGTGGGGGACAGATACGCAGTATTTT.